The 23 T cell receptor beta chains in this list originate from one sample, sequenced in a study of OX40 agonist ivuxolimab in advanced cancers. TCRdb keeps only in-frame clones here, not all; method: immunoSEQ multiplex PCR. The data contain under 20,000 clones, 79% of them seen just once; the ten biggest clones take up roughly 32%. Sequencing used CD4+ or CD8+ T cells sorted from blood, obtained in a trial of the OX40 agonist ivuxolimab. The origin of the receptors is an adult with an advanced solid tumor such as melanoma, head and neck, liver or kidney cancer.

This chain links TRBV5-1 with TRBJ2-1, with 7 bases aligning to TRBD2. Trimming cost V 0 bases and J 14 bases; bases outside gene matches: 5. CDR3 length equals 12 residues. The germline V gene has CDR1 SGHRS and CDR2 YFSETQ. CDR3: CASSLDEGREFF. CDR3 DNA sequence: TGCGCCAGCAGCTTGGATGAGGGGAGGGAGTTCTTC.

This clone was observed a handful of times. The genes are TRBV20-1 and TRBJ1-2; D not certain. V was pared by 6 bases and J by 8 bases, with 10 bases between. CDR3 length equals 10 residues. CDR1 and CDR2 from the germline V gene are DFQATT and SNEGSKA (reference sequence). The CDR3 reads CSATDGGYTF. The DNA for the CDR3 is TGCAGTGCCACGGACGGCGGCTACACCTTC.

V and J are TRBV14 and TRBJ2-1; D unclear. V was cut by 4 bases and J by 0 bases, with 10 bases left in between. Germline V CDR1 and CDR2: SGHDN, FVKESK. The CDR3 has 15 residues. CDR3 DNA sequence: TGTGCCAGCAGCCGGCGAGTTAGCTCCTACAATGAGCAGTTCTTC. This gives the protein CASSRRVSSYNEQFF.

This chain uses TRBV5-1 with TRBJ2-7, with 8 nucleotides matching TRBD2. The CDR3 totals 15 residues. The ends lost 7 bases at V and 3 bases at J; junction bases unmatched: 12. Per the germline V gene, CDR1 is SGHRS and CDR2 is YFSETQ. The CDR3 bases are TGCGCCAGCCACCTAGGGAGCGGGGGAATCTACGAGCAGTACTTC. This translates into CASHLGSGGIYEQYF.

The V call is TRBV29-1, the J call TRBJ1-6; D is perhaps TRBD1 (6 bases). CDR1 and CDR2 (germline): SQVTM, ANQGSEA. The CDR3 has 14 residues. V gave up 0 bases and J gave up 14 bases, with 17 bases separating them. CDR3 DNA: TGCAGCGTTGAAGATCCGGGGGCAAGTTTTGCCCTCCACTTT. It is translated as CSVEDPGASFALHF.

This clone occurred a few times. The rearrangement joins TRBV25-1 to TRBJ1-2, with 8 bases matching TRBD1. Germline V gene sequence: CDR1 MGHDK, CDR2 SYGVNS. J lost 8 bases, V lost 0 bases, and 11 bases had no gene match. This CDR3 has 16 residues. CDR3 nucleotides: TGTGCCAGCAGTGAATATGATCTTGGGGACAGGTTCGGCTACACCTTC. This codes for CASSEYDLGDRFGYTF.

This clone was picked up one time. CDR3 amino acids: CASSYSVGGSTEAFF. Here the CDR3 DNA reads TGTGCCAGCAGTTACTCCGTGGGGGGATCCACTGAAGCTTTCTTT. V is TRBV6-5 and J is TRBJ1-1; TRBD1 might be the D (5 bases). Trimming took off 0 bases at V and 4 bases at J, with 12 bases between the two ends. Germline loops: CDR1 MNHEY, CDR2 SVGAGI. The CDR3 has 15 amino acids.

This clone is termed medium-sized. The V and J genes are TRBV27 and TRBJ1-2, with D possibly TRBD1 on 5 matching bases. The CDR3 runs 13 residues. Trimming shortened V by 2 bases and J by 3 bases, and 7 bases separated the two germline ends. From germline, CDR1 is MNHEY and CDR2 SMNVEV (reference sequence). CDR3 loop: CASSLGAYYGYTF. In DNA form, the CDR3 reads TGTGCCAGCAGTTTAGGGGCATACTATGGCTACACCTTC.

The CDR3 DNA sequence: TGCAGCGCATTCCTGACCGAGACCAACTATGGCTACACCTTC. It translates to CSAFLTETNYGYTF. The rearrangement joins TRBV29-1 to TRBJ1-2; D not certain. The V end was cut by 7 bases, the J end by 2 bases, with 17 bases between. Germline CDR1 SQVTM, CDR2 ANQGSEA. The length of the CDR3 is 14 residues.

This clone appeared a single time. The chain recombines TRBV7-3 with TRBJ2-1; D not resolved. V lost 0 bases and J lost 8, with 8 bases in between. This CDR3 spans 13 amino acids. Germline CDR1 reads SGHTA; CDR2 reads FQGTGA. DNA for the CDR3: TGTGCCAGCAGCTTAACGCTGGCCCATGAGCAGTTCTTC. Translated: CASSLTLAHEQFF.

This clone showed up just a few times. This chain links TRBV13 with TRBJ2-7; D gene uncertain. Per germline, CDR1 PRHDT and CDR2 FYEKMQ (reference sequence). The length of the CDR3 is 14 residues. V was cut by 6 bases and J by 0 bases, with 12 bases left in between. The CDR3 bases are TGTGCCAGCAGTCCAGGCCTAAGCTCCTACGAGCAGTACTTC. This gives the protein CASSPGLSSYEQYF.

The rearrangement uses TRBV27 and TRBJ2-2; D possibly corresponds to TRBD1 (5 bases). The germline V gene encodes CDR1 MNHEY and CDR2 SMNVEV (reference sequence). The CDR3 is made up of 15 amino acids. Trimming removed 4 bases from V and 6 bases from J, with 15 bases in between. The CDR3 here is CASSYKGLRAGELFF. The CDR3 DNA is TGTGCCAGCAGTTACAAGGGGTTGCGTGCCGGGGAGCTGTTTTTT.

V and J are TRBV7-8 and TRBJ1-1; no firm D call. CDR1 is SGHVS, CDR2 FQNEAQ, per germline. The CDR3 is made up of 13 amino acids. V lost 5 bases and J 4 bases, leaving 11 bases between the germline ends. The CDR3 sequence is CASSVGKSTEAFF. CDR3 DNA sequence: TGTGCCAGCAGCGTCGGGAAGAGCACTGAAGCTTTCTTT.

The chain has TRBV7-3 and TRBJ2-2; the D call may be TRBD1 or TRBD2 (5 bases each). The length of the CDR3 is 16 residues. The V end lost 4 bases, the J end lost 4 bases, and 16 bases lay between the germline ends. The germline V gene encodes CDR1 SGHTA and CDR2 FQGTGA. In DNA form, the CDR3 reads TGTGCCAGCAGCTCGACCGGGACGGCGGGCACCGGGGAGCTGTTTTTT. This codes for CASSSTGTAGTGELFF.

In this sample, this clone turned up many times. The rearrangement joins TRBV10-3 to TRBJ1-6; 9 bases match TRBD1. V lost 3 bases, J lost 9 bases, and 9 bases stayed unmatched. Germline assignment: CDR1 ENHRY and CDR2 SYGVKD. The CDR3 has 16 amino acids. CDR3 coding DNA: TGTGCCATCAGTGAACAACCGACAGGGGGAGGTTCACCCCTCCACTTT. Translating it yields CAISEQPTGGGSPLHF.

CDR3 region: CSGGRETQYF. The CDR3 coding sequence is TGCAGTGGCGGCCGAGAGACCCAGTACTTC. The V gene is TRBV20-1, the J gene TRBJ2-5, with D unclear. V was clipped by 7 bases and J by 4 bases, with 7 bases between them. CDR3 length: 10 amino acids. Germline V gives CDR1 DFQATT, CDR2 SNEGSKA (reference sequence).

This chain links TRBV27 with TRBJ2-3; a possible D gene is TRBD1 (6 bases). From germline, CDR1 is MNHEY and CDR2 SMNVEV (reference sequence). The ends were cut back, 8 bases at V and 6 bases at J, with 15 bases in the middle. The CDR3 is 13 residues long. Written as DNA, the CDR3 is TGTGCCAGCGGATACAGGGTTGGGGATACGCAGTATTTT. Its protein product is CASGYRVGDTQYF.

The chain carries TRBV10-2 and TRBJ1-1; TRBD1 aligns across 10 bases. V shed 4 bases, J shed 3 bases, and the junction held 8 bases outside the gene matches. Germline V lookup: CDR1 WSHSY, CDR2 SAAADI. This CDR3 is 16 amino acids long. CDR3 residues: CASSGWTGGEDTEAFF. In DNA form, the CDR3 reads TGCGCCAGCAGTGGATGGACAGGGGGGGAAGACACTGAAGCTTTCTTT.

J is TRBJ1-1 and V is TRBV29-1; the D is unclear. Germline CDR1 SQVTM, CDR2 ANQGSEA. CDR3 length: 11 residues. The V end lost 2 bases, the J end lost 5 bases, and 6 bases lay between the germline ends. This CDR3 is CSVERETEAFF. The CDR3 DNA reads TGCAGCGTTGAAAGGGAGACTGAAGCTTTCTTT.

The rearrangement uses TRBV9 and TRBJ2-3, with D unclear. Germline V gene data show CDR1 as SGDLS and CDR2 as YYNGEE. The V end was cut by 2 bases, the J end by 4 bases, with 5 bases between. The CDR3 consists of 12 residues. The CDR3 DNA is TGTGCCAGCAGCGTTAATGCAGATACGCAGTATTTT. Residues: CASSVNADTQYF.

This clone was counted once. The V call is TRBV29-1, the J call TRBJ2-1, with 8 bases fitting TRBD1. The germline V gene has CDR1 SQVTM and CDR2 ANQGSEA. The CDR3 spans 12 residues. V was clipped by 8 bases and J by 6 bases; unmatched bases: 6. This chain's CDR3 is CSFVGQVNEQFF. In DNA form, the CDR3 reads TGCAGCTTTGTGGGACAGGTCAATGAGCAGTTCTTC.

This chain uses TRBV9 with TRBJ2-7; 11 positions agree with TRBD1. Germline CDR1 reads SGDLS; CDR2 reads YYNGEE. The CDR3 spans 15 residues. Germline trimming cut 4 bases from V and 0 bases from J; bases unmatched to any gene: 3. In nucleotides, the CDR3 is TGTGCCAGCAGCCGGGACAGGGGGAGCTCCTACGAGCAGTACTTC. Its protein product is CASSRDRGSSYEQYF.

This chain joins TRBV28 and TRBJ2-1; 7 positions match TRBD1. CDR3 length equals 13 residues. The junction had 6 bases not matched to a gene; V was cut back by 3 bases and J by 10 bases. Germline CDR1 MDHEN, CDR2 SYDVKM. This CDR3 is CASSFTGAGEQFF. The CDR3 coding sequence is TGTGCCAGCAGTTTCACAGGGGCCGGAGAGCAGTTCTTC.